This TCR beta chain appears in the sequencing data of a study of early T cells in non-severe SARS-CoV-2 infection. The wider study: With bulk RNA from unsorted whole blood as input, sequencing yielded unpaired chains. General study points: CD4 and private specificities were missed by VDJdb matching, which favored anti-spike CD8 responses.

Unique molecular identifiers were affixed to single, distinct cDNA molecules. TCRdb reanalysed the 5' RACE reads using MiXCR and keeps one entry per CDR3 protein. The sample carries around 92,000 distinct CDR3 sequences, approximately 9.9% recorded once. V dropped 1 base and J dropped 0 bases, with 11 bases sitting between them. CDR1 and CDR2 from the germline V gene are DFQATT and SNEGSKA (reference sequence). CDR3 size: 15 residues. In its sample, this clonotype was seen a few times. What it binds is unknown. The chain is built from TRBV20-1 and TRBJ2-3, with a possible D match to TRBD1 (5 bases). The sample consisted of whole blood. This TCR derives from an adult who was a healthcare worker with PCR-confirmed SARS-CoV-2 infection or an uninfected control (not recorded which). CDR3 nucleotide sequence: TGCAGTGCTAGAGCCTTAGCAGGGAGCACAGATACGCAGTATTTT. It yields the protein CSARALAGSTDTQYF.